The 10 T cell receptor beta chains reported below all come from one sample, sequenced in a study of cytomegalovirus exposure and HLA in healthy donors (dated by TCRdb to 2015 to 2018). Libraries were built with the immunoSEQ multiplex PCR assay. The multiplex PCR relied on a mix of 60 forward primers for TCR Vbeta segments and 13 reverse primers for TCR Jbeta segments. The source is immuneACCESS, and TCRdb retained only in-frame sequences with V and J called. Part of the clones is not carried over; for the studies checked, unresolved V genes explain less than half of this, and the remainder is unexplained. In all, the sample holds approximately 190,000 clones, and 75% to 80% of those were seen once. The ten largest make up approximately 2% of the sample. Sequencing input: PBMCs. The source is a woman aged 25 to 39 in good health and CMV-seropositive.

A note on this clone: A junction end diverges from the germline sequence, so it may reflect a read error. The gene calls are TRBV7-7 and TRBJ1-5; D might be TRBD1 (5 bases). The CDR3 extends over 13 amino acids. Germline V CDR1 and CDR2: SSHAT, FNYEAQ (reference sequence). In DNA, the CDR3 is TGTGCTAGCAGCTTGGACATTAATCAGCCCCAGCATTTT. Protein: CASSLDINQPQHF.

This CDR3 reads CASTLGVSGNSPLHF. The DNA of the CDR3 is TGTGCCAGCACCCTGGGTGTTTCGGGTAATTCACCCCTCCACTTT. The chain joins TRBV9 to TRBJ1-6; D is ambiguous. V shed 6 bases and J shed 6 bases, with 16 bases lying between them. Germline values: CDR1 SGDLS, CDR2 YYNGEE. The CDR3 contains 15 residues.

V usage is TRBV6-5 and J usage is TRBJ2-7; TRBD1 aligns across 9 bases. V was clipped by 6 bases and J by 3 bases; unmatched bases: 9. CDR1 MNHEY and CDR2 SVGAGI come from the germline V gene. The CDR3 sequence is 15 residues long. CDR3 bases: TGTGCCAGCAGCCCTCCGGGACAGGGATACTACGAGCAGTACTTC. It is translated as CASSPPGQGYYEQYF.

The chain uses TRBV5-6 and TRBJ2-7, with D hard to call. CDR3 size: 14 residues. Trimming stripped 2 bases from V and 1 base from J, with 10 bases between. The germline V gene has CDR1 SGHDT and CDR2 YYEEEE. DNA for the CDR3: TGTGCCAGCAGCTTCCCAGACTTTTCCTACGAGCAGTACTTC. Its protein is CASSFPDFSYEQYF.

The chain uses TRBV29-1 and TRBJ2-5, with TRBD2 as a possible D gene (5 bases). Germline CDR1 reads SQVTM; CDR2 reads ANQGSEA. The CDR3 totals 11 residues. V lost 4 bases, J lost 4 bases, and 7 bases lay in between. CDR3 coding DNA: TGCAGCGTTGGGCGGGTAGAGACCCAGTACTTC. Amino acid sequence: CSVGRVETQYF.

Points on this clone: This CDR3 is also generated by other DNA sequences in the sample. The J gene is TRBJ1-1, the V gene TRBV4-2; D unclear. The germline V gene has CDR1 LGHNA and CDR2 YNFKEQ. The CDR3 has 15 amino acids. V was trimmed by 1 base and J by 1 base, leaving 10 bases between them. The CDR3, as DNA: TGTGCCAGCAGCCAAGGTTACAGCGGGAACACTGAAGCTTTCTTT. It is translated as CASSQGYSGNTEAFF.

The gene calls are TRBV18 and TRBJ2-2; 9 bases fit TRBD2. Germline loops: CDR1 KGHSH, CDR2 LQKENI. This CDR3 comprises 14 residues. V shed 3 bases and J 7 bases; nucleotides not matched to a gene: 3. CDR3 sequence (DNA): TGTGCCAGCTCACCGGGACTAGCTGGCGGGGAGCTGTTTTTT. This translates into CASSPGLAGGELFF.

CDR3 DNA: TGTGCCAGCAGCTTAGAGCGGAGCGGGAACACTGAAGCTTTCTTT. Its protein is CASSLERSGNTEAFF. The gene calls are TRBV7-2 and TRBJ1-1; D not resolved. Germline V lookup: CDR1 SGHTA, CDR2 FQGNSA. This CDR3 region has 15 residues. Trimming took 1 base from V and 1 from J, leaving 10 bases between them.

The gene calls are TRBV28 and TRBJ1-5; possible D gene TRBD1, 6 bases. V lost 7 bases, J lost 0 bases, and 13 bases lay in between. Per germline, CDR1 MDHEN and CDR2 SYDVKM. The CDR3 extends over 15 amino acids. The CDR3 here is CASKTGQNSNQPQHF. CDR3 DNA: TGTGCCAGCAAAACCGGACAGAATAGCAATCAGCCCCAGCATTTT. Filled out from reference TRBV28 and TRBJ1-5, the complete variable domain reads DVKVTQSSRYLVKRTGEKVFLECVQDMDHENMFWYRQDPGLGLRLIYFSYDVKMKEKGDIPEGYSVSREKKERFSLILESASTNQTSMYLCASKTGQNSNQPQHFGDGTRLSIL.

The chain couples TRBV5-1 to TRBJ2-3; 7 bases map to TRBD1. The trim removed 10 bases at V and 0 bases at J, leaving 11 bases unmatched. CDR1 and CDR2 from the germline V gene are SGHRS and YFSETQ. This CDR3 spans 15 amino acids. The DNA of the CDR3 is TGCGCCTCAGCGGTAGGGGGCCGAAGCACAGATACGCAGTATTTT. It yields the protein CASAVGGRSTDTQYF.